The clone carrying this T cell receptor (beta chain) was counted once. Its antigen is undetermined. This entry is derived from a study of breast tumors, draining lymph nodes, adjacent tissues. Study results and limitations: That most tumor T cells come from lymph nodes remained unproven. Luminal-like breast cancer showed significantly higher tumor–nontumor repertoire similarity than basal-like. Data fit most tumor T cells coming from lymph node, expanding in tumor. Compared with lymph nodes, tumors were less diverse; compared with nontumor tissue, more.

One entry per CDR3 protein, called by TCRdb with MiXCR from the multiplex PCR reads. The table has about 16,000 distinct CDR3 sequences, about 45% seen once; the top ten hold more than 10%. V lost 2 bases and J lost 4; bases outside the gene matches: 4. Germline-derived CDR1 and CDR2 are MNHEY and SVGAGI. This CDR3 comprises 15 residues. The sequenced sample was tumor-adjacent breast tissue. The receptor was isolated from a female donor with breast cancer. Some clones in this sample may be carry-over from other donors' samples. The chain couples TRBV6-5 to TRBJ2-1; 8 bases align to TRBD2. CDR3 amino acids: CASSYSSGVYNEQFF. The CDR3 DNA follows: TGTGCCAGCAGTTACAGTAGCGGGGTATACAATGAGCAGTTCTTC.